This T cell receptor (beta chain) was recovered during a study of blood T cell repertoires in COVID-19. Study in general: Samples representing acute and convalescent COVID-19 were sourced from the United States, Italy and Spain. T cells, B-cell-depleted T cells, or PBMCs provided the cDNA or gDNA that served as material.

Per germline, CDR1 MGHRA and CDR2 YSYEKL. The CDR3 has 13 amino acids. The V end was cut by 0 bases, the J end by 6 bases, with 6 bases between. Authors' processing steps: Scientists estimated how many nucleated cells there were by amplifying reference gene primers. Sequencing used immunoSEQ multiplex PCR; TCRdb keeps in-frame clones, though not all of them. V, J and clone size reflect that table, while D and trimming were determined from the DNA. The data show some 150,000 clones, with approximately 81% seen just once and 35% to 40% held by the top ten. The specimen sequenced was peripheral blood. V is TRBV4-1 and J is TRBJ1-5; weak D call: TRBD1 (5 bases). The sequence was collected from a human donor in a cohort sampled during active COVID-19. CDR3 nucleotide sequence: TGCGCCAGCAGCCAAGAGGGGGGTCAGCCCCAGCATTTT. Encoded protein: CASSQEGGQPQHF.